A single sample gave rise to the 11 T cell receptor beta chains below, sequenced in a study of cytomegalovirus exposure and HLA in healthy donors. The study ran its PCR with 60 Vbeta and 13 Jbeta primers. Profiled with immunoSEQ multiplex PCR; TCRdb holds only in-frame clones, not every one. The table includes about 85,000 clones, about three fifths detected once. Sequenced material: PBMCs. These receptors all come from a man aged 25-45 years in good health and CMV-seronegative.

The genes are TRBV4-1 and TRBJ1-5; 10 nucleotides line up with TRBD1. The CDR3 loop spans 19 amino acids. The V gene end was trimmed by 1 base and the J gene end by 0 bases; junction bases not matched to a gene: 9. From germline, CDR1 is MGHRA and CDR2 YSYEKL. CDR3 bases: TGCGCCAGCAGCCAAGGGGGACAGGGGAAGGTGGATAGCAATCAGCCCCAGCATTTT. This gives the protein CASSQGGQGKVDSNQPQHF.

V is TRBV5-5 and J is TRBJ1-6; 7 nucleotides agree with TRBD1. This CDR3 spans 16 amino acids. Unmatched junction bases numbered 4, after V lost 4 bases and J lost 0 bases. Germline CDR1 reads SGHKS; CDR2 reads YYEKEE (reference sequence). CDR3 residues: CASSPQGSSYNSPLHF. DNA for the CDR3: TGTGCCAGCAGCCCACAGGGGAGCTCCTATAATTCACCCCTCCACTTT.

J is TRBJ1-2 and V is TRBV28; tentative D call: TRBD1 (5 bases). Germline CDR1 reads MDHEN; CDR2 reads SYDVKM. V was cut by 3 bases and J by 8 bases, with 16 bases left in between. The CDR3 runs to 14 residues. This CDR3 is CASSFTGVGWGYTF. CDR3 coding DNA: TGTGCCAGCAGTTTCACGGGGGTAGGTTGGGGCTACACCTTC.

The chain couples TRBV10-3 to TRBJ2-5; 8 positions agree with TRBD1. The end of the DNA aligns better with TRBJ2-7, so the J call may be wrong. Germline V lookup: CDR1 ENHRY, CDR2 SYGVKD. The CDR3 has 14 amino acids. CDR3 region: CAISVLDREDEQYF. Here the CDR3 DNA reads TGTGCCATCAGTGTTTTGGACAGGGAGGACGAGCAGTACTTC.

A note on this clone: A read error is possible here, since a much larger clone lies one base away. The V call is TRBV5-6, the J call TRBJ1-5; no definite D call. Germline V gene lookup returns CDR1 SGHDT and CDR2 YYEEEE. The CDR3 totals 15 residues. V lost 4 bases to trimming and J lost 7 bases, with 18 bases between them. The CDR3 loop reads CASSLGAGSEQPQHF. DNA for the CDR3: TGTGCCAGCAGCCTGGGCGCGGGAAGCGAGCAGCCCCAGCATTTT.

CDR3 coding DNA: TGTGCCATCAGTGACCCGACAGGATATAATTCACCCCTCCACTTT. It yields the protein CAISDPTGYNSPLHF. The chain links TRBV10-3 to TRBJ1-6; TRBD1 might be the D (6 bases). Germline CDR1 and CDR2: ENHRY and SYGVKD. Trimming pared 3 bases from V and 4 bases from J, leaving 10 bases between. The CDR3 is 15 amino acids.

Here the CDR3 reads CASRLGTGFEKLFF. CDR3 DNA sequence: TGTGCCAGCAGACTTGGGACAGGGTTTGAAAAACTGTTTTTT. The rearrangement joins TRBV7-8 to TRBJ1-4; 9 nucleotides match TRBD1. The V gene end was trimmed by 6 bases and the J gene end by 7 bases; junction bases not matched to a gene: 6. Germline CDR1 SGHVS, CDR2 FQNEAQ. The CDR3 runs 14 residues.

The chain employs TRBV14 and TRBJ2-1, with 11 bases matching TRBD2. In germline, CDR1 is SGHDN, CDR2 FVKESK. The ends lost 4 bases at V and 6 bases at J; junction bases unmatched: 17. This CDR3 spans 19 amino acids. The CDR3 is CASSRDSGRAPGNRNEQFF. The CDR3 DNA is TGTGCCAGCAGCCGAGATAGCGGGAGGGCCCCCGGTAACCGCAATGAGCAGTTCTTC.

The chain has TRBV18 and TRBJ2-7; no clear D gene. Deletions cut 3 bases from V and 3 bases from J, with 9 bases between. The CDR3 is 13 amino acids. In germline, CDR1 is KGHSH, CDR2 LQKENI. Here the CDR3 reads CASSPANNYEQYF. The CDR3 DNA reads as TGTGCCAGCTCACCGGCCAATAACTACGAGCAGTACTTC. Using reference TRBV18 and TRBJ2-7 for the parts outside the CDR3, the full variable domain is NAGVMQNPRHLVRRRGQEARLRCSPMKGHSHVYWYRQLPEEGLKFMVYLQKENIIDESGMPKERFSAEFPKEGPSILRIQQVVRGDSAAYFCASSPANNYEQYFGPGTRLTVT.

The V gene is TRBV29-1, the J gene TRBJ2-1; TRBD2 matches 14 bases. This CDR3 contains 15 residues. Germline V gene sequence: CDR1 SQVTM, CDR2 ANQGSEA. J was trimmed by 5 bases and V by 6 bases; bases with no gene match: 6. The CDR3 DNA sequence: TGCAGCGTCGCCGGGACTAGCGGGGGAAACAATGAGCAGTTCTTC. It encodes CSVAGTSGGNNEQFF.

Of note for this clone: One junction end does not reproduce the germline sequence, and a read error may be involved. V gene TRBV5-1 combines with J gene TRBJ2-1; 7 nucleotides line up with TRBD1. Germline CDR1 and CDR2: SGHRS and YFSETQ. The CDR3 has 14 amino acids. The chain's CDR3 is CASSSGTVLSEQFF. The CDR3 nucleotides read TGTGCCAGCAGTTCCGGGACAGTCTTAAGTGAGCAGTTCTTC.